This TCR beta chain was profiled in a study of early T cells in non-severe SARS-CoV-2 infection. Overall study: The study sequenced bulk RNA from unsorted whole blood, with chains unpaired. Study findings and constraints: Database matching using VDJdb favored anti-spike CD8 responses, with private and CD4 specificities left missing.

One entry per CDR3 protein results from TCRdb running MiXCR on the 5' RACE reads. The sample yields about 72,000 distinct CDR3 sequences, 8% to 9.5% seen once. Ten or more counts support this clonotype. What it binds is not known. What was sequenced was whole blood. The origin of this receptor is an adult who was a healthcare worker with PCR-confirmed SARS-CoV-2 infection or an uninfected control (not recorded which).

CDR3 DNA: TGTGCCAGCAGCTTACGACTCGGGAGCTCCTACAATGAGCAGTTCTTC. Its protein is CASSLRLGSSYNEQFF. The chain employs TRBV11-2 and TRBJ2-1; tentatively, D is TRBD2 (6 bases). CDR1 SGHAT and CDR2 FQNNGV come from the germline V gene. Between the trimmed V and J ends, which lost 2 bases and 0 bases, there was a span of 11 bases. The length of the CDR3 is 16 residues.